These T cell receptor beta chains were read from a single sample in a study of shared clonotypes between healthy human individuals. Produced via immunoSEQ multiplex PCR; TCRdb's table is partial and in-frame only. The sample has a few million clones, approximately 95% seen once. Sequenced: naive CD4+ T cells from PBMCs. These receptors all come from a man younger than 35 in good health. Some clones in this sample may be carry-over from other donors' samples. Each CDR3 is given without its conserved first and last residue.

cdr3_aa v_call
ASTWQGPSTEAF TRBV6-1
ASRGGTAYNEKLF TRBV28
ASTPGASGNTDTQY TRBV11-1
ASSLSQGQPQH TRBV11-2
ASSKDRAVSYEQY TRBV5-1
ASSERGLATGELF TRBV9
ASSPRQGQNTEAF TRBV5-4
ASSLQGGLSEKLF TRBV28
ATEPGEGETQY TRBV7-9
ASTPPRGLARHEQY TRBV10-1
ASSLGPAGQETQY TRBV5-1
ASSLEVDTEAF TRBV7-3
ASSPTGLAGVSEQY TRBV7-2
ASSRGGTAIGYGYT TRBV28
ASSVGPASESSGNTIY TRBV9
ASSYGQTYEQY TRBV6-5
ASSPPGASYEQY TRBV18
ASQSPGGAPGMGSYGYT TRBV28
ASSPRTSGPFSSYNEQF TRBV4-3
ASSIKTRDGQYNEQF TRBV19
ASSSRGVRAGELF TRBV5-4
ASSHRGRSDTDTQY TRBV4-1
ASSYSRGGTTGELF TRBV6-5
ASSIGFGGLYNEQF TRBV19
ASAPREGINIQY TRBV9
ASSKASTDTQY TRBV7-9
AIRTGGGPQF TRBV10-3
AWSGRDEQH TRBV30
ASCFRTSGDTQY TRBV7-2
ATSRPQGTDEQF TRBV15
ASSHSGTPDTQY TRBV7-9
ASSFRDRGRKDPGELF TRBV5-4
ASSKDSTNEKLF TRBV5-4
ASSLRDRGTEAF TRBV5-1
ASSVGPASTGELF TRBV9
ASSFRSGRPNTGELF TRBV27
ASSPGHMNEQF TRBV9
ATEKIYRNTGELF TRBV7-9
ASSLTGLNTEAF TRBV5-1
ASSVDEGYGGYT TRBV9